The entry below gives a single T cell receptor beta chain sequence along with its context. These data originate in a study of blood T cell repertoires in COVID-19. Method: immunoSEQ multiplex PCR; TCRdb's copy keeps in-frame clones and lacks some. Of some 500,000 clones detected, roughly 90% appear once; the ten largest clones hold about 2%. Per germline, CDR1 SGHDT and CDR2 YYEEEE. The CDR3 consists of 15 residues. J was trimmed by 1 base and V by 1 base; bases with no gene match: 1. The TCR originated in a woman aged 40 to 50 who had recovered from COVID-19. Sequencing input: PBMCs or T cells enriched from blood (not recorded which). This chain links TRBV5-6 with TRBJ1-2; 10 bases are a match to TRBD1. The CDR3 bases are TGTGCCAGCAGCTTGTGGACAGGGGGTAACTATGGCTACACCTTC. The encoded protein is CASSLWTGGNYGYTF.